This TCR beta chain was sequenced for a study of shared clonotypes between healthy human individuals. Findings of the study overall: The researchers took only blood, and tissue repertoires probably look different.

With regard to this clone: Its antigen is undetermined.

Unsorted PBMC DNA underwent sequencing on ten immunoSEQ deep assay plates. Using immunoSEQ multiplex PCR, the repertoire was profiled, and TCRdb retains in-frame clones only, with some absent. The top ten hold over 10% of the sample, which has around 500,000 clones, about three quarters seen once. Germline V gives CDR1 MRHNA, CDR2 SNTAGT. Trimming took off 6 bases at V and 5 bases at J, with 16 bases between the two ends. CDR3 length: 14 amino acids. This receptor was taken from a woman between 40 and 50 years old in good health. Some clones in this sample may be carry-over from other donors' samples. The chain combines TRBV6-4 with TRBJ1-1; possible D gene TRBD1, 6 bases. Specimen: PBMCs. The CDR3 spells CASSSEGGTTEAFF. In DNA, the CDR3 is TGTGCCAGCAGCAGCGAAGGGGGGACTACTGAAGCTTTCTTT.